The entry that follows covers one TCR beta chain sequence. Its antigen is not known. These data are taken from a study of T cell responses to AZD1222 COVID-19 vaccine. It was second doses at about 4 or about 12 weeks that were pooled. Per germline, CDR1 ENHRY and CDR2 SYGVKD. This CDR3 is built from 12 residues. Trimming removed 3 bases at V and 0 bases at J, with 3 bases between. Here immunoSEQ multiplex PCR was the method, and the copy in TCRdb shows in-frame clones only, minus some. The sample records about 200,000 clones, approximately 93% being singletons. Findings and limits, study-wide: Clonal diversity was possibly underestimated, and white British individuals and females predominated among donors.

This clonotype was sampled from an adult who received the AZD1222 COVID-19 vaccine. The chain employs TRBV10-3 and TRBJ2-7; D is unresolved. The sample in question was peripheral blood, obtained 28 days after the second AZD1222 dose. For the CDR3, the DNA is TGTGCCATCAGTGAACTCTCCTACGAGCAGTACTTC. Amino acids: CAISELSYEQYF.